This T cell receptor (beta chain) appears in the sequencing data of a study of T cell repertoires in cytomegalovirus infection (dated by TCRdb to between 2019 and 2020). About the full investigation: Recently identified HLA-C-restricted CMV epitopes, whose presentation resists viral immunomodulation, were targeted by peptide stimulations together with well-studied HLA-B-restricted epitopes. Donor HLA type was relevant to the analysis, because carriage of CMV infection together with the matching HLA type was indicated by public TCR beta signatures.

Of note for this clonotype: Its recognized antigen is unknown. No base quality values were provided; no much bigger clone lies one nucleotide off.

From the cysteine up to the phenylalanine, the CDR3 has a length of 16 residues. Of all the DNA, just the CDR3 is kept, 48 bases in frame from base 1. Via the germline V gene, CDR1 is SGHRS and CDR2 YFSETQ. Cut back by 0 bases and 0 bases, the V and J ends lie 11 bases apart. Read against the paper, the sample's treatment or condition label means: in vitro stimulation with specific CMV peptide epitopes to enrich CMV-specific T cells. Results the study describes overall, beyond this receptor: The ex vivo response was dominated by HLA-C-restricted CMV-specific TCR beta clonotypes, which also provided the single most frequent clonotype in two of eight donors. In both this cohort and an independent roughly 350-donor cohort, the cumulative frequency of public TCR beta family members distinguished carriers of CMV infection plus the relevant HLA type.

The sequencer was an Illumina HiSeq 1500. Through fastp at Q25 and MiXCR, TCRdb rebuilt clones from the public reads, retaining in-frame beta chains. Rows with one shared CDR3 protein collapse into an entry with the most common genes and DNA. The table for this sample lists approximately 110,000 distinct CDR3 sequences; roughly 39% of them were counted only once. About three quarters of the sample is in the top ten clones. This TCR was sampled from a human donor in good health (CMV status not recorded). Some clones in this sample may be carry-over from other donors' samples. The sequence joins TRBV5-1 to TRBJ2-3, and TRBD1 may be the D gene, going by 5 matching bases. The specimen was CD8+ T cells from cultured PBMCs, collected from culture after CMV antigen stimulation. The DNA sequence reads TGCGCCAGCAGCTTGGCCGGGCGGACAAGCACAGATACGCAGTATTTT. This yields the protein CASSLAGRTSTDTQYF.